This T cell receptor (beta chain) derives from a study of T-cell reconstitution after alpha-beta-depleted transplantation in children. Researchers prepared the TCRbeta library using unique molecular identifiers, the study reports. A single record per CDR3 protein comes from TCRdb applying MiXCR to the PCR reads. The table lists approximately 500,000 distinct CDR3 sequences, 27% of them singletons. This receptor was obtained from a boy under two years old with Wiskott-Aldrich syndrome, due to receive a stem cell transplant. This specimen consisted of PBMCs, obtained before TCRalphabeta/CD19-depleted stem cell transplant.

This chain's CDR3 is CASSFAKDREGETQYF. The CDR3 DNA is TGTGCCAGCAGCTTCGCCAAGGACAGGGAAGGAGAGACCCAGTACTTC. This rearrangement joins TRBV7-9 to TRBJ2-5, with 8 bases matching TRBD1. CDR1 SEHNR and CDR2 FQNEAQ come from the germline V gene (reference sequence). The junction had 10 bases not matched to a gene; V was cut back by 3 bases and J by 4 bases. This CDR3 comprises 16 residues.